The present T cell receptor (beta chain) was sequenced within a study of blood T cell repertoires in COVID-19 (dated by TCRdb to the early 2020s). Regarding the complete study: Samples covering the acute and convalescent phases of COVID-19 were provided by collaborators in the United States, Italy and Spain. The material from the prospective study consisted of cDNA or gDNA derived from T cells, B-cell-depleted T cells, or PBMCs. Deeply sampled blood TCRbeta repertoires from subjects exposed to, actively infected with, or recovered from COVID-19 were included in the dataset. The repertoires were made available in a free public database intended to serve as a resource for research on the immune response to SARS-CoV-2. Samples came from the ongoing ImmuneRACE study (first 160 participants) plus 1,254 subjects from 6 global collaborators. A de-identified subject ID, COVID-19 status, age in years and sex were almost always included in the sample metadata. HLA class I and class II types, where available, came from metadata supplied by the sample provider rather than from assay-based typing.

The research as a whole found: How much clinical and demographic metadata was included differed by source and by participant, and the metadata was provided uncurated.

As concerns this clone: What antigen it recognizes has not been identified. Base quality data are lacking; no much larger clone is found one base away.

In the prospective study, participants were 18 to 89 years old, resided in about two dozen geographic areas of the United States, and were enrolled through a virtual design. To assign participants to cohorts, the prospective study relied on clinical history that participants themselves reported in a screening survey and a study questionnaire. Recovered participants in ImmuneRACE Cohort 3 were defined by two consecutive negative NP/OP PCR tests, clearance by a healthcare professional, or resolution of symptoms. Each participant in the prospective study had whole blood, serum and a nasopharyngeal or oropharyngeal swab collected by mobile phlebotomists. Additional blood draws and questionnaires over an approximately two-month period could optionally be provided by prospective study participants. Blood samples from the prospective study were shipped frozen or at room temperature prior to DNA extraction.

Including cysteine and phenylalanine, the CDR3 has 17 amino acids. The sequence is cut down to CDR3 DNA, 51 bases in frame from base 1. CDR1 SGHKS and CDR2 YYEKEE were looked up in the germline V gene (reference sequence). Trimming takes 5 bases off V and 3 bases off J; junction bases not matched to a gene: 11. TCRbeta CDR3 regions were amplified from genomic DNA by means of the immunoSEQ Assay, a bias-controlled multiplex PCR. The published analysis was carried out like this. The number of nucleated cells in each sample was estimated by amplification of reference gene primers within the assay. To quantify the absolute abundance of each unique TCRbeta CDR3 rearrangement, sequence reads were collapsed and filtered. For each sample, productive Simpson clonality was calculated as the square root of Simpson's diversity index across productive rearrangements. TCRdb re-hosts the immuneACCESS table, in-frame sequences only. Its copies lack some clones; in the studies checked, an unresolved V gene accounts for under half of them, and the cause for the rest is not known. The DNA was the basis for D and trimming; V, J and clone size are from that table. Across this sample there are under 200,000 clones, with about 90% seen only once. 7% of the sample lies in the top ten.

The source is a woman aged 50 to 60 who had recovered from COVID-19. Rearrangement joined TRBV5-5 to TRBJ2-2, with 9 bases aligning to TRBD1. The sequenced sample consisted of PBMCs or T cells enriched from blood (not recorded which). The nucleotides are TGTGCCAGCAGTTCATTAACCGGGACAGGGTACACCGGGGAGCTGTTTTTT. It specifies CASSSLTGTGYTGELFF. The CDR3, completed at both ends by the reference TRBV5-5 and TRBJ2-2 genes, gives the full variable domain DAGVTQSPTHLIKTRGQQVTLRCSPISGHKSVSWYQQVLGQGPQFIFQYYEKEERGRGNFPDRFSARQFPNYSSELNVNALLLGDSALYLCASSSLTGTGYTGELFFGEGSRLTVL.